The 13 T cell receptor beta chains listed next were all sequenced from one sample in a study of kidney transplant recipient with SARS-CoV-2 infection. TCRdb reprocessed the reads with MiXCR, giving one entry per CDR3 protein. The table has roughly 250,000 distinct CDR3 sequences, more than 25% seen once. The sample in question was a blood sample, obtained at baseline and on day 111 from a kidney transplant recipient. The source of these receptors is a young adult male patient who had COVID-19 and was a kidney transplant recipient. Some T cells may be provided by the graft donor.

Remarks on this clonotype: One end of the junction does not line up with germline, which may come from a read error. The chain joins TRBV3-1 to TRBJ1-1; no reliable D call. Germline lookup yields CDR1 LGHDT and CDR2 YNNKEL (reference sequence). The CDR3 runs 17 residues. CDR3 coding DNA: TGTGACAGCAGCTTGGTTGATCCCATTTCAATTCGCACTGAAGCTTTCTTT. Translating it yields CDSSLVDPISIRTEAFF.

In this sample, this clonotype turned up many times. The CDR3 protein is CASHLTHPRKTYGYTF. CDR3 nucleotides: TGTGCCAGCCATCTGACTCATCCACGAAAGACCTATGGCTACACCTTC. The gene calls are TRBV5-8 and TRBJ1-2; no clear D gene. This CDR3 spans 16 amino acids. V lost 7 bases and J 4 bases, leaving 23 bases between the germline ends. Germline CDR1 SGHTS, CDR2 YDEGEE.

This rearrangement joins TRBV5-4 to TRBJ2-3; 10 bases map to TRBD1. This CDR3 is 15 amino acids long. CDR1 SGHNT and CDR2 YYREEE come from the germline V gene (reference sequence). J was trimmed by 2 bases and V by 4 bases; bases with no gene match: 4. The CDR3 nucleotides are TGTGCCAGCAGCCTGACAGGGGGCATCACAGATACGCAGTATTTT. Its protein product is CASSLTGGITDTQYF.

This clonotype was picked up many times. The chain links TRBV27 to TRBJ2-7; 9 nucleotides line up with TRBD2. With V trimmed by 3 bases and J by 3 bases, 6 bases remained unmatched. The CDR3 covers 15 residues. Per germline, CDR1 MNHEY and CDR2 SMNVEV (reference sequence). CDR3 sequence: CASSLYSGRSYEQYF. CDR3 nucleotide sequence: TGTGCCAGCAGTTTGTACAGCGGGAGGAGCTACGAGCAGTACTTC.

The rearrangement links TRBV11-3 to TRBJ2-6; D is undetermined. V was clipped by 5 bases and J by 2 bases, with 13 bases between them. The germline gives CDR1 SGHNT, CDR2 YENEEA. The CDR3 totals 16 residues. The chain's CDR3 is CASSGSFGPGANVLTF. In nucleotides, the CDR3 is TGTGCCAGCAGCGGGTCCTTCGGCCCTGGGGCCAACGTCCTGACTTTC.

Worth noting for this clonotype: A much larger clone differs from this one at a single base, so this may be a read error. Here the CDR3 omits its conserved ending phenylalanine or tryptophan, so a read error is the likely source. The chain uses TRBV12-3 or TRBV12-4 and TRBJ1-2, with no clear D. The V end lost 5 bases, the J end lost 4 bases, and 23 bases lay between the germline ends. This CDR3 has 17 amino acids. The DNA of the CDR3 is TGTGCCAGCAGTGTCTATAACAGCTTCCGAAAGACCTATGGCTACACCCTC. Its translation is CASSVYNSFRKTYGYTL.

Of note for this clonotype: A much larger clone sits a single nucleotide away, making a read error possible. The genes are TRBV7-2 and TRBJ2-5; 11 bases match TRBD2. Unmatched junction bases numbered 10, after V lost 1 base and J lost 9 bases. Germline CDR1 reads SGHTA; CDR2 reads FQGNSA. CDR3 size: 16 residues. Here the CDR3 reads CASSLVFSGGAEAQYF. In DNA, the CDR3 is TGTGCCAGCAGCTTAGTATTTAGCGGGGGGGCCGAGGCCCAGTACTTC.

This clonotype has a count of ten or more. This chain uses TRBV6-2 or TRBV6-3 with TRBJ1-1; 8 positions agree with TRBD1. Looked up from germline, CDR1 is MNHEY and CDR2 is SVGEGT. V shed 2 bases, J shed 1 base, and the junction held 9 bases outside the gene matches. The CDR3 extends over 17 amino acids. The CDR3 bases are TGTGCCAGCAGTTACGCGCGTGGACAGGGAGGGAACACTGAAGCTTTCTTT. It yields the protein CASSYARGQGGNTEAFF.

This clonotype was seen ten or more times. The V call is TRBV7-9, the J call TRBJ1-2, with unresolved D. V was shortened by 5 bases and J by 4 bases, with 23 bases between the two germline ends. From germline, CDR1 is SEHNR and CDR2 FQNEAQ (reference sequence). The CDR3 contains 17 residues. CDR3 protein: CASSDHEYHGKTYGYTF. The CDR3 DNA sequence: TGTGCCAGCAGCGACCACGAATACCATGGAAAGACCTATGGCTACACCTTC.

A word on this clonotype: A read error is possible here, since a much larger clone lies one base away. The chain is built from TRBV8-2 and TRBJ1-2. TRBV8-2 is deemed a pseudogene. This CDR3 comprises 16 residues. CDR3 residues: CGSDEADSRKTYGYTF. The CDR3 region has the DNA TGTGGCAGTGATGAGGCTGATAGCCGAAAGACCTATGGCTACACCTTC.

Concerning this clonotype itself: Possible read error: a much larger clone is one base away. The chain couples TRBV10-2 to TRBJ2-7; D is unclear. Germline CDR1 reads WSHSY; CDR2 reads SAAADI. The CDR3 is 14 amino acids. CDR3 DNA sequence: TGCGCCAGCAGCCAAGTAGGAACAGCCTACGGGCAGTACTTC. It is translated as CASSQVGTAYGQYF.

Comments on this clonotype: A much more abundant neighbour one base away suggests this may be a read error. The V and J genes are TRBV29-1 and TRBJ1-2; D gene ambiguous. From germline, CDR1 is SQVTM and CDR2 ANQGSEA. CDR3 length: 12 amino acids. CDR3 residues: CSVEMGNYGHTF. In DNA form, the CDR3 reads TGCAGCGTGGAAATGGGGAACTATGGCCACACCTTC.

In its sample, this clonotype was seen many times. The J gene is TRBJ2-4, the V gene TRBV11-2; TRBD1 matches 9 bases. The J call could be wrong; TRBJ1-2 is a better fit for the DNA end. Germline lookup yields CDR1 SGHAT and CDR2 FQNNGV. CDR3 size: 17 residues. The CDR3 sequence: CASSSVGPTGGRYGYTF. CDR3 coding DNA: TGTGCCAGCAGCTCAGTAGGTCCCACAGGGGGCCGGTATGGCTACACCTTC.